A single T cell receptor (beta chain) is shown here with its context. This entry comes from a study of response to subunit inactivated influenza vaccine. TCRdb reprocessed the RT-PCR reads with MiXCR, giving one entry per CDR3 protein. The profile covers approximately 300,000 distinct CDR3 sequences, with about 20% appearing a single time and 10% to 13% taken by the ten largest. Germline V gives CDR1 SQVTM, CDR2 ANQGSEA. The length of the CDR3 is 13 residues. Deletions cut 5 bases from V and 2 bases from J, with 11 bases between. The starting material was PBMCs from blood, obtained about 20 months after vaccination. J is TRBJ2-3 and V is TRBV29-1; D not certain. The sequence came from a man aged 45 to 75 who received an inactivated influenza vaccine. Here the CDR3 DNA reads TGCAGCGTTAAGGGCCGGGTCACAGATACGCAGTATTTT. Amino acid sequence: CSVKGRVTDTQYF.